Included here is one TCR beta chain sequence, with context. Recovery meant two consecutive negative NP/OP PCR tests, professional clearance, or resolved symptoms. As originally analysed: Estimation of nucleated cell counts relied on the amplification of reference gene primers. Repertoires were generated with immunoSEQ multiplex PCR, while TCRdb's copy carries only in-frame clones and drops some. From that table come the V and J calls and clone size; the DNA was used to work out D and trimming. Among about 400,000 clones listed, about 83% were seen once. This record belongs to a study of blood T cell repertoires in COVID-19. The sequenced material came from PBMCs or T cells enriched from blood (not recorded which). This sequence was found in a woman in her fifties or sixties who had recovered from COVID-19.

This CDR3 reads CASSHFLGGTSTDTQYF. The DNA for the CDR3 is TGTGCCAGCAGCCACTTTCTGGGGGGAACTAGCACAGATACGCAGTATTTT. This chain connects TRBV14 to TRBJ2-3; TRBD2 is a possible D gene (6 bases). V lost 3 bases, J lost 0 bases, and 16 bases lay in between. The CDR3 sequence is 17 residues long. Germline V gene sequence: CDR1 SGHDN, CDR2 FVKESK.